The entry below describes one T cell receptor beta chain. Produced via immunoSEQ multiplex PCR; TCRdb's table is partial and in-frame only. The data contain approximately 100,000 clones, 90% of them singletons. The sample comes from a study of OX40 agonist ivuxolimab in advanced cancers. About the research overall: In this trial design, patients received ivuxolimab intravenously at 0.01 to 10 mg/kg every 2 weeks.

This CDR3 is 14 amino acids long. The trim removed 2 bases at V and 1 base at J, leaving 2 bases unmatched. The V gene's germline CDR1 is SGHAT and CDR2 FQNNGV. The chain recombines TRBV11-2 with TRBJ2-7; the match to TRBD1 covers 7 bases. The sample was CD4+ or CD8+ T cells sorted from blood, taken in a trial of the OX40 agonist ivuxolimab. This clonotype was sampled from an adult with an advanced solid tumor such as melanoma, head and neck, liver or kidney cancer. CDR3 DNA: TGTGCCAGCAGCTTACAGACAGGGTCCTACGAGCAGTACTTC. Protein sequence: CASSLQTGSYEQYF.